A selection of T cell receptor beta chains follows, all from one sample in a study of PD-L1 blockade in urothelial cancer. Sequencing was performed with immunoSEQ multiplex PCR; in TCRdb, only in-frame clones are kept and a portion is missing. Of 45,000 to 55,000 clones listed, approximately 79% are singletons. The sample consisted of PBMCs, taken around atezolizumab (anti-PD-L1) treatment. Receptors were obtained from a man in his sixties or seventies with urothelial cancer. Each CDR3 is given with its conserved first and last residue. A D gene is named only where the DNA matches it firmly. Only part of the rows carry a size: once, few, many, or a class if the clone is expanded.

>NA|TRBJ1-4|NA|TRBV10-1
TGCGCCAGCCGGGGGGAGGTTACAACTAATGAAAAACTGTTTTTT
CASRGEVTTNEKLFF
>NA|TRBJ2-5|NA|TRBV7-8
TGTGCCAGCAGCTTAGGACACATGGAGACCCAGTACTTC
CASSLGHMETQYF
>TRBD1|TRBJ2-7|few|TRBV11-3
TGTGCCAGCAGCCCCGGGACAGGGGGCCCCTACGAGCAGTACTTC
CASSPGTGGPYEQYF
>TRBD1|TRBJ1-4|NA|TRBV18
TGTGCCAGCTCACCAATCGGACAGGGGAATGAAAAACTGTTTTTT
CASSPIGQGNEKLFF
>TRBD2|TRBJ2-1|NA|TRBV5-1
TGCGCCAGCAGCTTGGTAGCGGGAGGTTACAATGAGCAGTTCTTC
CASSLVAGGYNEQFF
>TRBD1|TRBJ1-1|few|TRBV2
TGTGTTTCCGGGACAGGCAGGACTGAAGCTTTCTTT
CVSGTGRTEAFF
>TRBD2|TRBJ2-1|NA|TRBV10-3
TGTGCCGCCGATCTAGCGGGGGAGGGACGGGATGAGCAGTTCTTC
CAADLAGEGRDEQFF
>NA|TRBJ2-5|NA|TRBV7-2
TGTGCCAGCAGCTTAGCCCTAGAAGAGACCCAGTACTTC
CASSLALEETQYF
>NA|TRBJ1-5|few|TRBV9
TGTGCCAGCAGCGTAGATCTGGAGAATCAGCCCCAGCATTTT
CASSVDLENQPQHF
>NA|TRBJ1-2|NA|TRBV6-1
TGTGCCAGCAGGGGGCCGGGAGTTAACTATGGCTACACCTTC
CASRGPGVNYGYTF
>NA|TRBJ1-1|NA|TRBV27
TGTGCCAGCAGTTCATGGGCTGGCACTGAAGCTTTCTTT
CASSSWAGTEAFF
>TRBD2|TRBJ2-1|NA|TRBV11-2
TGTGCCAGCAGCTGGGGGGGGACTAGCTACAATGAGCAGTTCTTC
CASSWGGTSYNEQFF
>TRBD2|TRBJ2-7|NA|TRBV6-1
TGTGCCAGCAGCCGACTAGCTGATACCTACGAGCAGTACTTC
CASSRLADTYEQYF
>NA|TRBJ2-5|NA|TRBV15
TGTGCCACCAGCAGGGACAGCGTACAAGAGACCCAGTACTTC
CATSRDSVQETQYF
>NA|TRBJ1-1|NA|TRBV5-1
TGCGCCAGCAGGGGGCAGTTGAACACTGAAGCTTTCTTT
CASRGQLNTEAFF
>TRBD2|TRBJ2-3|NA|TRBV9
TGTGCCAGCAGCGTAGGGGCGGGGGGGGCTAGCACAGATACGCAGTATTTT
CASSVGAGGASTDTQYF
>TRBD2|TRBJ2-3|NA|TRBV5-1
TGCGCCAGCAGCTTGGGATCGGTAGCGGGGATCACAGATACGCAGTATTTT
CASSLGSVAGITDTQYF
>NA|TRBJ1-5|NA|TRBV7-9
TGTGCCAGCAGCTTAGGAGAGGCGAGCAATCAGCCCCAGCATTTT
CASSLGEASNQPQHF
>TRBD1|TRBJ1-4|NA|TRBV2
TGTGCCAGCAGTGAAGCGCGGGACAGGGGACCCGCAACTAATGAAAAACTGTTTTTT
CASSEARDRGPATNEKLFF
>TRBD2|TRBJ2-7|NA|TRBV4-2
TGTGCCAGCAGCCAAGTAACTCGGACTAGCGGTTTCTACGAGCAGTACTTC
CASSQVTRTSGFYEQYF
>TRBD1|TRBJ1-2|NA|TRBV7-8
TGTGCCAGCAGCTTTGGGACAGTAGACTACACCTTC
CASSFGTVDYTF
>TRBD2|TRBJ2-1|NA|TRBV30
TGTGCCTGGAGTAGGCTAGCGGGTTACAATGAGCAGTTCTTC
CAWSRLAGYNEQFF
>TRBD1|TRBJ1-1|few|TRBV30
TGTGCCTGGAGTAGGCAGGGGGCTGGTGAAGCTTTCTTT
CAWSRQGAGEAFF
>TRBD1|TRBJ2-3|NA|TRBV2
TGTGCCAGCAGCGCCGGGACAGTCACAGATACGCAGTATTTT
CASSAGTVTDTQYF
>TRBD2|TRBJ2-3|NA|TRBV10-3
TGTGCCATCAGTGAGTTGGGACTAGCCAGTGCAGATACGCAGTATTTT
CAISELGLASADTQYF
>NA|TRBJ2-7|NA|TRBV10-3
TGTGCCATAAAAAGCCCCCAGGGAACCTACGAGCAGTACTTC
CAIKSPQGTYEQYF